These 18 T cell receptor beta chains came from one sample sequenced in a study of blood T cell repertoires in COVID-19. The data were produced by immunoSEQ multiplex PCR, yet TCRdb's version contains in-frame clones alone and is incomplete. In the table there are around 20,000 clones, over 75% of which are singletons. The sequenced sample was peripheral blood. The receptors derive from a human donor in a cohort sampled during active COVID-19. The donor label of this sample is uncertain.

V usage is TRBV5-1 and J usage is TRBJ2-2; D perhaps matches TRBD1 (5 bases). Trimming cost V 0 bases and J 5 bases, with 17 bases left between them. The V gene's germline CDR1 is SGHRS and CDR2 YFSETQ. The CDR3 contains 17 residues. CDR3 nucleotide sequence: TGCGCCAGCAGCTTGGCCCCCCAGCGACAGACTACCGGGGAGCTGTTTTTT. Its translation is CASSLAPQRQTTGELFF.

CDR3 nucleotides: TGTGCCAGTAGTAGAGGTCAGGGGGCGACCGGGGAGCTGTTTTTT. It is translated as CASSRGQGATGELFF. This chain connects TRBV19 to TRBJ2-2; 8 nucleotides agree with TRBD1. V lost 4 bases, J lost 5 bases, and 6 bases stayed unmatched. Germline V gives CDR1 LNHDA, CDR2 SQIVND (reference sequence). The CDR3 spans 15 residues.

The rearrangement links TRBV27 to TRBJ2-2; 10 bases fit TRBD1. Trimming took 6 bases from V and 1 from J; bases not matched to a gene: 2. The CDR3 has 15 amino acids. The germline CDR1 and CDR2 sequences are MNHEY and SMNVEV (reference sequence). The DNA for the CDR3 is TGTGCCAGCAGGAGGACAGGGGGGAACACCGGGGAGCTGTTTTTT. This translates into CASRRTGGNTGELFF.

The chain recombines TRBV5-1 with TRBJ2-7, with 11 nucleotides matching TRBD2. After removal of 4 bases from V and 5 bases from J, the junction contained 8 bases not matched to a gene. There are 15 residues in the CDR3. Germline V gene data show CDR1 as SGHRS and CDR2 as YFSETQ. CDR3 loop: CASSRQVAGGDEQYF. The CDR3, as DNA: TGCGCCAGCAGCCGGCAAGTAGCGGGAGGGGACGAGCAGTACTTC.

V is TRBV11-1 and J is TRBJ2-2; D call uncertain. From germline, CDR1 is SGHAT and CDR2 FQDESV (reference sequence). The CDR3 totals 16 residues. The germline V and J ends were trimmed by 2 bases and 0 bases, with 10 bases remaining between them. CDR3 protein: CASSLKIHPNTGELFF. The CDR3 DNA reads TGTGCCAGCAGCTTAAAAATTCATCCGAACACCGGGGAGCTGTTTTTT.

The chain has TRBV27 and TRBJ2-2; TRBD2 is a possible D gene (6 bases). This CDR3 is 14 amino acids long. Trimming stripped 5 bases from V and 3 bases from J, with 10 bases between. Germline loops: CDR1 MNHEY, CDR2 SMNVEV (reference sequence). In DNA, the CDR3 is TGTGCCAGCAGTACCGGGACTTACACCGGGGAGCTGTTTTTT. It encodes CASSTGTYTGELFF.

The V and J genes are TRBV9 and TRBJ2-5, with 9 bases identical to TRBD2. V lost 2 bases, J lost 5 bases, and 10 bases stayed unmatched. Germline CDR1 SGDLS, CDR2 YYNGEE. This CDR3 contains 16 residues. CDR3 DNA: TGTGCCAGCAGCGTTGGGGTAGCGGGAGTTTCGGAGACCCAGTACTTC. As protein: CASSVGVAGVSETQYF. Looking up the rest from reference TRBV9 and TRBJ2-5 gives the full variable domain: DSGVTQTPKHLITATGQRVTLRCSPRSGDLSVYWYQQSLDQGLQFLIQYYNGEERAKGNILERFSAQQFPDLHSELNLSSLELGDSALYFCASSVGVAGVSETQYFGPGTRLLVL.

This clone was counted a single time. The CDR3 loop is CASRSFSGTDTQYF. Written as DNA, the CDR3 is TGTGCCAGCAGGAGTTTTAGCGGGACTGATACGCAGTATTTT. The chain combines TRBV7-9 with TRBJ2-3, with 8 bases that match TRBD2. V shed 6 bases and J 6 bases; nucleotides not matched to a gene: 8. Germline CDR1 is SEHNR and CDR2 is FQNEAQ (reference sequence). This CDR3 has 14 amino acids.

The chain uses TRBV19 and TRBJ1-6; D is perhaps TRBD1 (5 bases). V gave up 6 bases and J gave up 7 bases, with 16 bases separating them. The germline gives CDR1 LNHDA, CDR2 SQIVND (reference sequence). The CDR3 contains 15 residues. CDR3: CASSSTGTENSPLHF. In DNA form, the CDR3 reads TGTGCCAGTAGCTCGACCGGGACTGAGAATTCACCCCTCCACTTT.

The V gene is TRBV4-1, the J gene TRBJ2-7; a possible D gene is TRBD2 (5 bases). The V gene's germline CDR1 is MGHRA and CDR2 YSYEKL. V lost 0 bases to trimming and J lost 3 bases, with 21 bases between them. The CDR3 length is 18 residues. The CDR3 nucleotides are TGCGCCAGCAGCCAAGATTTACCTAGTAGGCTAGCAGACTACGAGCAGTACTTC. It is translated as CASSQDLPSRLADYEQYF.

The CDR3 bases are TGTGCCAGTAGTTTCTCCGGACTAGCGGGACACGAGCAGTACTTC. Its protein product is CASSFSGLAGHEQYF. The chain carries TRBV19 and TRBJ2-7; 12 bases match TRBD2. Trimming cost V 5 bases and J 5 bases; bases outside gene matches: 7. Germline V gene data show CDR1 as LNHDA and CDR2 as SQIVND (reference sequence). The CDR3 is 15 amino acids. The full variable domain, its missing parts supplied by reference TRBV19 and TRBJ2-7, is DGGITQSPKYLFRKEGQNVTLSCEQNLNHDAMYWYRQDPGQGLRLIYYSQIVNDFQKGDIAEGYSVSREKKESFPLTVTSAQKNPTAFYLCASSFSGLAGHEQYFGPGTRLTVT.

The CDR3 DNA is TGTGCTAGTGGTTTGGTACTGGGGACAGGGGTCAATGAGCAGTTCTTC. Its protein is CASGLVLGTGVNEQFF. The chain links TRBV12-5 to TRBJ2-1; TRBD1 matches at 10 bases. The V segment lost 0 bases and the J segment 6 bases; nucleotides outside the gene matches: 5. The CDR3 totals 16 residues. Looked up from germline, CDR1 is LGHNT and CDR2 is FRNRAP.

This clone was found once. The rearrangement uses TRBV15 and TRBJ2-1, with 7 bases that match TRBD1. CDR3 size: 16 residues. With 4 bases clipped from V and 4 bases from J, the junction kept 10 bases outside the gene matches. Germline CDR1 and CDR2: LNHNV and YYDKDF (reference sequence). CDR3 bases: TGTGCCACCAGCACGAGATCCGGGACAGCGTACAATGAGCAGTTCTTC. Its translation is CATSTRSGTAYNEQFF.

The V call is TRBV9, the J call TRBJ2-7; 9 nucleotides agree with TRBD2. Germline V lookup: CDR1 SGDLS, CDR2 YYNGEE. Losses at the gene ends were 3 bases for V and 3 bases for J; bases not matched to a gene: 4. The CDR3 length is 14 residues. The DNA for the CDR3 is TGTGCCAGCAGCGCCGGGACTAGCAACTACGAGCAGTACTTC. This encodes CASSAGTSNYEQYF.

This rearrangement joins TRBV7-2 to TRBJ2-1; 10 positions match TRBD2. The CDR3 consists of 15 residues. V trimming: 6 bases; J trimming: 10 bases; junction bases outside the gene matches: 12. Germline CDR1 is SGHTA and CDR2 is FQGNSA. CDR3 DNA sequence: TGTGCCAGCAGTCTCAGCGGGAGGGCATCCATGGAGCAGTTCTTC. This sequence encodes CASSLSGRASMEQFF.

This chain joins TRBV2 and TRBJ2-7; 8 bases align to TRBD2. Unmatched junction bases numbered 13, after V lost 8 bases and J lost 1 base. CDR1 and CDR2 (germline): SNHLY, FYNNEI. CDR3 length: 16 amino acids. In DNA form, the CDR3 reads TGTGCCAGCTCGGCTGGCATACTAGCGGCGTCCTACGAGCAGTACTTC. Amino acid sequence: CASSAGILAASYEQYF.

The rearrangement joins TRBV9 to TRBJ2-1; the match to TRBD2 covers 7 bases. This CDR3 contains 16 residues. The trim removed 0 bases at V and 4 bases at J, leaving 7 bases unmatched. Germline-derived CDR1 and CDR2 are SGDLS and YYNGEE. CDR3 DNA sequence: TGTGCCAGCAGCGTAGGGGTTGGGGGAGGGTACAATGAGCAGTTCTTC. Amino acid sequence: CASSVGVGGGYNEQFF.

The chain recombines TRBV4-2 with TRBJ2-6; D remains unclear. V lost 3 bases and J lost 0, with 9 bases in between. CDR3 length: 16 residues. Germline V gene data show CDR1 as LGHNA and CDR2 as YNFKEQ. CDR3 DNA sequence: TGTGCCAGCAGCCAGTCAGCAGGCTCTGGGGCCAACGTCCTGACTTTC. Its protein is CASSQSAGSGANVLTF.